Below are 17 T cell receptor beta chains sequenced from a single sample in a study of tumor-infiltrating lymphocytes in primary liver carcinoma. The study co-extracted DNA and RNA from 20-30 mg of unsorted bulk tissue. cDNA specific to TCR beta was made from 500 ng of total RNA, with a constant-region primer employed for priming. Slightly modified ARM-PCR with three nested multiplex PCR rounds yielded TCR beta libraries. The first two PCR rounds used TRBV1-TRBV30 forward primers with a C-beta reverse primer, roughly 10 cycles each. TCRdb called the multiplex PCR reads again in MiXCR, with one record for every CDR3 protein. This sample has more than 100,000 distinct CDR3 sequences, with 65% found just once. Sample: liver tumor tissue from sampling region 1. Subset indicated: tumor region T1, superior pole. All receptors come from a woman aged 60 to 75 with primary liver carcinoma and hepatitis B virus infection.

As to this clonotype: A much larger clone lies a single base off, so this may be a read error. The final CDR3 position lacks the conserved phenylalanine or tryptophan, pointing to a likely read error. The chain couples TRBV4-1 to TRBJ2-1; 14 bases align to TRBD2. Germline CDR1 is MGHRA and CDR2 is YSYEKL. This CDR3 has 16 residues. The V segment lost 1 base and the J segment 5 bases; nucleotides outside the gene matches: 1. The CDR3 DNA sequence: TGCGCCAGCAGCCAAGTGGGACTAGCGGGGGACAATGAGCAGTTCCTC. This codes for CASSQVGLAGDNEQFL.

The CDR3 nucleotides read TGTGCCAGCAGTTACAAGGATGGCTACACCTTC. Encoded protein: CASSYKDGYTF. V gene TRBV28 combines with J gene TRBJ1-2, with D unresolved. The CDR3 contains 11 residues. The V end was cut by 4 bases, the J end by 6 bases, with 6 bases between. Germline V gene lookup returns CDR1 MDHEN and CDR2 SYDVKM.

This clonotype was seen a handful of times. V usage is TRBV12-3 or TRBV12-4 and J usage is TRBJ1-5; D call uncertain. The V end was cut by 2 bases, the J end by 3 bases, with 5 bases between. CDR3 size: 13 residues. CDR3 bases: TGTGCCAGCAGTTTAAACACCAATCAGCCCCAGCATTTT. Its protein product is CASSLNTNQPQHF.

The chain uses TRBV13 and TRBJ1-2, with D hard to call. The germline V gene encodes CDR1 PRHDT and CDR2 FYEKMQ (reference sequence). The V end was cut by 5 bases, the J end by 4 bases, with 14 bases between. The CDR3 has 14 amino acids. CDR3 sequence reads: CASSPPTWAYGYTF. As DNA, the CDR3 is TGTGCCAGCAGCCCCCCCACGTGGGCCTATGGCTACACCTTC.

Concerning this clonotype itself: One base away lies a much larger clone, so this may be a sequencing read error. The J gene is TRBJ2-7, the V gene TRBV6-6; 10 nucleotides line up with TRBD1. The length of the CDR3 is 14 residues. V dropped 6 bases and J dropped 4; count of bases not matched to a gene: 6. From germline, CDR1 is MNHNY and CDR2 SVGAGI (reference sequence). CDR3 residues: CASREGQGMYEQYF. The CDR3 DNA is TGTGCCAGCAGAGAGGGACAGGGGATGTACGAGCAGTACTTC.

To note about this clonotype: This may be a read error: a much more frequent sequence differs by one nucleotide. The chain employs TRBV5-5 and TRBJ2-2; 8 bases match TRBD2. The germline CDR1 and CDR2 sequences are SGHKS and YYEKEE (reference sequence). This CDR3 has 15 residues. CDR3 sequence reads: CASSPGGGNTVELFF. The DNA for the CDR3 is TGTGCCAGCAGCCCCGGGGGGGGGAACACCGTGGAGCTGTTTTTT.

As to this clonotype: The conserved closing phenylalanine or tryptophan is absent in this CDR3, likely reflecting a read error. The gene calls are TRBV24-1 and TRBJ1-2, with D uncertain. Germline assignment: CDR1 KGHDR and CDR2 SFDVKD. Trimming left V 2 bases short and J 2 bases short, with 8 bases between. The CDR3 covers 14 residues. For the CDR3, the DNA is TGTGCCACCAGTGATTCCTTAGGCAACTATGGCTACACCGTC. Residues: CATSDSLGNYGYTV.

The chain joins TRBV4-2 to TRBJ2-1; 13 bases align to TRBD2. The trim removed 0 bases at V and 5 bases at J, leaving 13 bases unmatched. Germline CDR1 LGHNA, CDR2 YNFKEQ. The CDR3 runs to 20 residues. The CDR3 nucleotides read TGTGCCAGCAGCCAAGACCCCAGACTAGCGGGAGGACCCCAACACAATGAGCAGTTCTTC. Translated: CASSQDPRLAGGPQHNEQFF.

In the case of this clonotype: The CDR3 carries no conserved terminal phenylalanine or tryptophan, so it likely arises from a read error. The genes are TRBV5-1 and TRBJ2-1, with TRBD2 identical over 14 bases. The CDR3 has 16 amino acids. Germline CDR1 and CDR2: SGHRS and YFSETQ. V was pared by 3 bases and J by 7 bases, with 6 bases of the junction left unmatched. DNA of the CDR3: TGCGCCAGCAGCTGGACTAGCGGGGGGAGGCTTAATGAGCAGTTCCTC. This gives the protein CASSWTSGGRLNEQFL.

The CDR3 here is CASRQGTNEQFF. CDR3 nucleotide sequence: TGTGCCAGCCGACAGGGTACTAATGAGCAGTTCTTC. This chain joins TRBV19 and TRBJ2-1; 7 bases fit TRBD1. CDR3 size: 12 residues. Per germline, CDR1 LNHDA and CDR2 SQIVND (reference sequence). J was trimmed by 7 bases and V by 9 bases; bases with no gene match: 6.

This chain joins TRBV7-9 and TRBJ2-7; possible D gene TRBD1, 5 bases. CDR3 length: 12 residues. CDR1 is SEHNR, CDR2 FQNEAQ, per germline (reference sequence). Trimming cost V 5 bases and J 4 bases, with 9 bases left between them. The CDR3, as DNA: TGTGCCAGCAGCGCTCAGGGTTACGAGCAGTACTTC. It specifies CASSAQGYEQYF.

This clonotype was counted ten times or more. The chain uses TRBV28 and TRBJ2-1; D possibly matches TRBD1 or TRBD2 (5 bases each). The germline gives CDR1 MDHEN, CDR2 SYDVKM. There are 15 residues in the CDR3. V was pared by 5 bases and J by 5 bases, with 16 bases between. CDR3 coding DNA: TGTGCCAGCAGTCTTCCGGGACCTCCCGACAATGAGCAGTTCTTC. Residues: CASSLPGPPDNEQFF.

For this clonotype: An end of the junction does not agree with germline; a read error may underlie this. This chain links TRBV11-2 with TRBJ2-5; TRBD1 might be the D (7 bases). The length of the CDR3 is 14 residues. Germline V gives CDR1 SGHAT, CDR2 FQNNGV. The CDR3 sequence is CASSSVEGAETQYF. CDR3 nucleotide sequence: TGTGCCAGCAGCTCAGTGGAGGGGGCAGAGACACAGTACTTC.

Details on this clonotype: The CDR3 ends on some other residue instead of the conserved phenylalanine or tryptophan, so this is likely a read error. V gene TRBV11-2 combines with J gene TRBJ2-7; D perhaps matches TRBD1 (6 bases). Trimming took off 7 bases at V and 1 base at J, with 11 bases between the two ends. The CDR3 length is 13 residues. CDR1 is SGHAT and CDR2 is FQNNGV in the germline V gene. The chain's CDR3 is CASNLGQSYEQYS. CDR3 sequence (DNA): TGTGCCAGCAATCTCGGACAGTCCTACGAGCAGTACTCC.

The chain uses TRBV28 and TRBJ1-3; D remains ambiguous. Germline values: CDR1 MDHEN, CDR2 SYDVKM. V dropped 5 bases and J dropped 0 bases, with 5 bases sitting between them. The CDR3 sequence is 13 residues long. The CDR3 DNA reads TGTGCCAGCAGTACGCACTCTGGAAACACCATATATTTT. Encoded protein: CASSTHSGNTIYF.

To note about this clonotype: A read error may produce the germline difference seen at one junction end. J is TRBJ2-7 and V is TRBV7-9; no definite D call. CDR3 size: 11 residues. The germline CDR1 and CDR2 sequences are SEHNR and FQNEAQ (reference sequence). CDR3 sequence reads: CASSPHYEHYF. The CDR3 DNA reads as TGTGCCAGCAGCCCGCACTACGAGCACTACTTC.

For this clonotype: The junction does not match germline at one end; this may be a read error. This sequence joins TRBV11-3 and TRBJ1-2; D gene ambiguous. Germline loops: CDR1 SGHNT, CDR2 YENEEA. This CDR3 has 13 residues. The CDR3 DNA reads as TGTGCCAGCAGCATTCGGGCATCCTATGGCTACACCTTT. Amino acids: CASSIRASYGYTF.